This T cell receptor (beta chain) was recovered during a study of response to subunit inactivated influenza vaccine. Study outcomes and limitations: Seasonal influenza vaccination, on each occasion, was suggested by the authors to recruit few new T cells.

This clonotype was seen repeatedly, ten times or more. Antigen: not known. TCRdb independently ran MiXCR on the RT-PCR reads; one entry per CDR3 protein. The sample lists fewer than 600,000 distinct CDR3 sequences, around 7.7% occurring once. This CDR3 has 13 amino acids. Germline V CDR1 and CDR2: DFQATT, SNEGSKA (reference sequence). The V and J ends lost 5 bases and 5 bases respectively, with 15 bases between them. The receptor's source is a man aged 50 to 69 who received an inactivated influenza vaccine. Specimen: PBMCs from blood, collected less than 30 months after vaccination. The chain recombines TRBV20-1 with TRBJ1-2, with D possibly being TRBD1 (5 bases). The CDR3 DNA reads as TGCAGTGCTCAGAACCCGGAGGGGTATGGCTACACCTTC. Encoded protein: CSAQNPEGYGYTF.